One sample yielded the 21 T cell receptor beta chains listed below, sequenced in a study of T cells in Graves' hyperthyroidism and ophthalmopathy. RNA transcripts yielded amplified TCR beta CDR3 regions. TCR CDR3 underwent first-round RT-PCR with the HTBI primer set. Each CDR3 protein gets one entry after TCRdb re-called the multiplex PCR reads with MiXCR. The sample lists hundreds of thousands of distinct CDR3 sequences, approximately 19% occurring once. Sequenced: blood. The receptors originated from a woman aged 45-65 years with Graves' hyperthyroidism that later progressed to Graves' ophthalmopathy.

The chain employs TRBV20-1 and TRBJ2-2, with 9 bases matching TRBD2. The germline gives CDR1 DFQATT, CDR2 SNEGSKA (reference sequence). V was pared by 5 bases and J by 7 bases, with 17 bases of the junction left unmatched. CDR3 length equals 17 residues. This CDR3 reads CSASPIAGALEGGELFF. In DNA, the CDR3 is TGCAGTGCTTCGCCTATAGCGGGGGCCCTCGAAGGCGGGGAGCTGTTTTTT.

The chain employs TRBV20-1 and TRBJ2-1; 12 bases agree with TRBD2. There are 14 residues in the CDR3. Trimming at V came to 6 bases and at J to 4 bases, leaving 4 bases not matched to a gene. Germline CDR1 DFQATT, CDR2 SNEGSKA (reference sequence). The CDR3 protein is CSAKGLAGYNEQFF. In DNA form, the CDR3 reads TGCAGTGCCAAGGGACTAGCGGGTTACAATGAGCAGTTCTTC.

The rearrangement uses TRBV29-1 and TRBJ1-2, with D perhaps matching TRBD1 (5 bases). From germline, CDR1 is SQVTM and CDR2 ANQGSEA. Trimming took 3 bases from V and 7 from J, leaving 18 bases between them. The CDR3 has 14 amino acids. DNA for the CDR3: TGCAGCGTTGAGCCCGTATCCCTGGGGGGTGGCTACACCTTC. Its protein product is CSVEPVSLGGGYTF.

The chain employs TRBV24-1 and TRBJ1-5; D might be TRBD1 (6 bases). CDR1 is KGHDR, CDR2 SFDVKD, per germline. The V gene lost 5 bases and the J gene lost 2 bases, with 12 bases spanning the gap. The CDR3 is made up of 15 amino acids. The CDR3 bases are TGTGCCACCAGTGTTTACAGGGAGGGCAATCAGCCCCAGCATTTT. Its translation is CATSVYREGNQPQHF.

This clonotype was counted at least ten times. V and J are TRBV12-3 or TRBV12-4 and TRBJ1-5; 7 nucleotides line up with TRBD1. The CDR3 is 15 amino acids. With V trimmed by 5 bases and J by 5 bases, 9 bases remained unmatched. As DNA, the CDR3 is TGTGCCAGCAGTACCACCGAAGGGGGCTATCAGCCCCAGCATTTT. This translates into CASSTTEGGYQPQHF.

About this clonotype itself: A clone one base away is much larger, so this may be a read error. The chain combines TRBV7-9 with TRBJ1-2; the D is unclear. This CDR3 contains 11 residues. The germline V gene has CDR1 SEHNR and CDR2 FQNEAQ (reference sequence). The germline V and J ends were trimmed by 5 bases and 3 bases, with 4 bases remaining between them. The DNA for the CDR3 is TGTGCCAGCAGCCCGTACTATGGCTACACCTTC. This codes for CASSPYYGYTF.

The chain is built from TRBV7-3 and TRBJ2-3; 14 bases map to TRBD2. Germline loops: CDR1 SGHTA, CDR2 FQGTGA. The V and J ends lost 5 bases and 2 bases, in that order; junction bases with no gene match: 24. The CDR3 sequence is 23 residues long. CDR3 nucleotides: TGTGCCAGCAGCCCAGGACTAGCGGGGGGCGGACTAAACCTTCCGAAATTCACAGATACGCAGTATTTT. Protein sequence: CASSPGLAGGGLNLPKFTDTQYF.

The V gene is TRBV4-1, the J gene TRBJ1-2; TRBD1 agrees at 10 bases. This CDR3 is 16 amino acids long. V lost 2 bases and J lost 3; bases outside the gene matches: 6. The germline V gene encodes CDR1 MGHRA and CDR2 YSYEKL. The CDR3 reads CASSQWRGQGDYGYTF. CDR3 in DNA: TGCGCCAGCAGCCAATGGAGAGGACAGGGGGACTATGGCTACACCTTC.

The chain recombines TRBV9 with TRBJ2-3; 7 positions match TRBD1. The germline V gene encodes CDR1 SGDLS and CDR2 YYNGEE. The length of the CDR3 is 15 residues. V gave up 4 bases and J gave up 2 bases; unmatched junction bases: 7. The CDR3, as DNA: TGTGCCAGCAGCCCTTTGAGGGGGCCCACAGATACGCAGTATTTT. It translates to CASSPLRGPTDTQYF. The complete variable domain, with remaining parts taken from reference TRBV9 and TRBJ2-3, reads DSGVTQTPKHLITATGQRVTLRCSPRSGDLSVYWYQQSLDQGLQFLIQYYNGEERAKGNILERFSAQQFPDLHSELNLSSLELGDSALYFCASSPLRGPTDTQYFGPGTRLTVL.

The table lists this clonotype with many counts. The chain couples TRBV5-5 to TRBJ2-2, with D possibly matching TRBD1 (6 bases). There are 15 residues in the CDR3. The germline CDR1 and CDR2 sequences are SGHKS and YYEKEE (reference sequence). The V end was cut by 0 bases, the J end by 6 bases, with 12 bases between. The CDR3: CASSLVQGFAGELFF. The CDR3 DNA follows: TGTGCCAGCAGCTTGGTCCAGGGGTTCGCCGGGGAGCTGTTTTTT.

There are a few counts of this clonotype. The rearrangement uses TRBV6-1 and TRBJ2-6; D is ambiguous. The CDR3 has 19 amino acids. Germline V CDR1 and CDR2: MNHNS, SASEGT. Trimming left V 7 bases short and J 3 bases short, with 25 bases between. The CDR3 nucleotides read TGTGCCAGCATCAGAGACCCTGATTTTATAATTCATGGGGCCAACGTCCTGACTTTC. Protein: CASIRDPDFIIHGANVLTF.

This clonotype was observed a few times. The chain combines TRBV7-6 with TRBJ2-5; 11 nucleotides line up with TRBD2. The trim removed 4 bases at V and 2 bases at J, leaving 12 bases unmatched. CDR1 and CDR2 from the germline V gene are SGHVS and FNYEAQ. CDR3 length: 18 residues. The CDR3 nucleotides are TGTGCCAGCAGCTCCCTACTCCATTTAGCGGGGGGGCAAGAGACCCAGTACTTC. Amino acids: CASSSLLHLAGGQETQYF. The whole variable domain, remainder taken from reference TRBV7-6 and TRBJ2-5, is GAGVSQSPRYKVTKRGQDVALRCDPISGHVSLYWYRQALGQGPEFLTYFNYEAQQDKSGLPNDRFSAERPEGSISTLTIQRTEQRDSAMYRCASSSLLHLAGGQETQYFGPGTRLLVL.

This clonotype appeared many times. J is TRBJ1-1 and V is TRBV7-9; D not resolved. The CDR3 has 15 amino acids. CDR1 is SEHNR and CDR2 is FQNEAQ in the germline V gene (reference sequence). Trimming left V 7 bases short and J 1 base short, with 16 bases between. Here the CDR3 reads CASTTPRTKNTEAFF. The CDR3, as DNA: TGTGCCAGCACCACACCCCGGACCAAGAACACTGAAGCTTTCTTT.

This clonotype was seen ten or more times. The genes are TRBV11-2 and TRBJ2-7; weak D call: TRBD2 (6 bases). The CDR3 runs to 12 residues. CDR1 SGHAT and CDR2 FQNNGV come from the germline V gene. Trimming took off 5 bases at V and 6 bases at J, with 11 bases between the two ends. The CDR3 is CASSPRRGEQYF. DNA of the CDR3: TGTGCCAGCAGCCCTCGGAGGGGCGAGCAGTACTTC.

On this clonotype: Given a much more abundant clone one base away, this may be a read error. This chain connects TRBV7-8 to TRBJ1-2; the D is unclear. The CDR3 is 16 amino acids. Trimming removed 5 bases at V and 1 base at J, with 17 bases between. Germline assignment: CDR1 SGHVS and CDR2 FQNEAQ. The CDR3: CASSQDRDLLNYGYTF. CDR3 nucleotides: TGTGCCAGCAGCCAAGATCGAGACTTACTTAACTATGGCTACACCTTC.

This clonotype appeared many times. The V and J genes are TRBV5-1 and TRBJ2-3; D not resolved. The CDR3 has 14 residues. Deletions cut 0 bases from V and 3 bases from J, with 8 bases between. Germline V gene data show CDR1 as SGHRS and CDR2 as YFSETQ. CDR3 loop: CASSLAVRTDTQYF. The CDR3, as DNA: TGCGCCAGCAGCTTGGCCGTCCGAACAGATACGCAGTATTTT.

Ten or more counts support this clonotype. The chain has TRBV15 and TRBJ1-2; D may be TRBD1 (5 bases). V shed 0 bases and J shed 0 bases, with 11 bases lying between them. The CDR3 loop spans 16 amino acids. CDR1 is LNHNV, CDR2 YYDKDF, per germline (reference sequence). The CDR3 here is CATSRDATVTNYGYTF. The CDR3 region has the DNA TGTGCCACCAGCAGAGATGCGACAGTAACTAACTATGGCTACACCTTC.

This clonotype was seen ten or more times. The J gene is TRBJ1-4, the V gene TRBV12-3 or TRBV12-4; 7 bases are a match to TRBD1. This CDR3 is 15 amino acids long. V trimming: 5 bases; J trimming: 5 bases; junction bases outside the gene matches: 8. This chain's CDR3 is CASSKWDRLNEKLFF. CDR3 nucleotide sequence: TGTGCCAGCAGTAAGTGGGACAGATTAAATGAAAAACTGTTTTTT.

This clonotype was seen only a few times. The CDR3 loop is CASSNARNSGGAYEQYF. DNA for the CDR3: TGTGCCAGCAGTAACGCCCGTAATAGCGGGGGGGCCTACGAGCAGTACTTC. This chain joins TRBV27 and TRBJ2-7, with 11 bases aligning to TRBD2. The junction had 11 bases not matched to a gene; V was cut back by 5 bases and J by 2 bases. CDR1 MNHEY and CDR2 SMNVEV come from the germline V gene (reference sequence). This CDR3 has 17 amino acids.

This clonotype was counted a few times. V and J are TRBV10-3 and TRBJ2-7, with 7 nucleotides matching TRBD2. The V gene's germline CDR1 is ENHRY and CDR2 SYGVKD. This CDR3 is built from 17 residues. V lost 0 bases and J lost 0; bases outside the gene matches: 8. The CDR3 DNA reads TGTGCCATCAGTGAGTCGCTGGGTCGGGGGGACTCCTACGAGCAGTACTTC. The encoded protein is CAISESLGRGDSYEQYF.

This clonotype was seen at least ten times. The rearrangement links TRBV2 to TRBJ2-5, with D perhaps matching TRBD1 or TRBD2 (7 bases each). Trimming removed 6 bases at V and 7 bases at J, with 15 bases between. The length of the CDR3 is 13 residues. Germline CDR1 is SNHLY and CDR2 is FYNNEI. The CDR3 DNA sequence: TGTGCCAGCAGCGTCGACAGGGAGGGGACCCAGTACTTC. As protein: CASSVDREGTQYF.